A selection of T cell receptor beta chains follows, all from one sample in a study of blood T cell repertoires in COVID-19. TCRdb's copy holds only in-frame clones and misses some; the assay was immunoSEQ multiplex PCR. The data contain fewer than 50,000 clones, 65% to 90% of them singletons. The sequencing sample was made of peripheral blood. The receptors come from a human donor in a cohort sampled during active COVID-19. CDR3s include the opening cysteine and the closing phenylalanine or tryptophan. A D gene is named only where the DNA matches it firmly. Clone size, where shown, is once, few, many, or a class for clones that have expanded.

clone size	D gene	J gene	V gene	CDR3 protein	CDR3 DNA
-	TRBD2	TRBJ2-5	TRBV4-1	CASSQEVAGVYSETQYF	TGCGCCAGCAGCCAAGAGGTGGCGGGAGTTTATTCTGAGACCCAGTACTTC
-	-	TRBJ1-5	TRBV3-1/TRBV3-2	CASSQRRNQPQHF	TGTGCCAGCAGCCAGCGTAGAAATCAGCCCCAGCATTTT
-	TRBD1	TRBJ2-2	TRBV5-1	CASSSQGSGELFF	TGCGCCAGCAGCTCACAGGGGTCCGGGGAGCTGTTTTTT
-	-	TRBJ1-3	TRBV6-2/TRBV6-3	CASSYREIFSGNTIYF	TGTGCCAGCAGTTACCGGGAGATCTTCTCTGGAAACACCATATATTTT
-	-	TRBJ1-4	TRBV5-5	CASSLGGGDEKLFF	TGTGCCAGCAGCCTGGGGGGAGGTGATGAAAAACTGTTTTTT
-	-	TRBJ1-5	TRBV19	CASNGGAGQPQHF	TGTGCCAGTAACGGAGGGGCGGGCCAGCCCCAGCATTTT
-	TRBD2	TRBJ2-3	TRBV7-2	CASSPTSGITDTQYF	TGTGCCAGCAGCCCCACCAGCGGGATCACAGATACGCAGTATTTT
once	-	TRBJ1-1	TRBV20-1	CSASGRESEAFF	TGCAGTGCTAGTGGGAGGGAGTCTGAAGCTTTCTTT
-	-	TRBJ1-2	TRBV3-1/TRBV3-2	CASSQQGIGYTF	TGTGCCAGCAGCCAACAGGGGATTGGCTACACCTTC
-	-	TRBJ2-3	TRBV5-6	CASSLRGSANTQYF	TGTGCCAGCAGCTTGCGAGGGAGTGCAAATACGCAGTATTTT
-	TRBD2	TRBJ2-7	TRBV4-2	CASSGSGLAGNYEQYF	TGTGCCAGCAGCGGCTCGGGACTAGCGGGGAACTACGAGCAGTACTTC
-	TRBD1	TRBJ2-1	TRBV11-2	CASSLAKGQGRNEQFF	TGTGCCAGCAGCTTAGCCAAGGGACAGGGTAGAAATGAGCAGTTCTTC
-	TRBD2	TRBJ2-5	TRBV7-2	CASSLASAGGPVQETQYF	TGTGCCAGCAGCTTAGCATCTGCGGGAGGGCCGGTCCAAGAGACCCAGTACTTC
few	-	TRBJ1-2	TRBV24-1	CATYSTAYGYTF	TGTGCCACCTACTCGACAGCCTATGGCTACACCTTC
few	-	TRBJ1-1	TRBV6-4	CASSASPGNTEAFF	TGTGCCAGCAGTGCTTCCCCAGGAAACACTGAAGCTTTCTTT
few	TRBD2	TRBJ2-5	TRBV7-3	CASSLQGLAGETQYF	TGTGCCAGCAGCTTGCAAGGACTAGCGGGAGAGACCCAGTACTTC
-	-	TRBJ1-2	TRBV12-3/TRBV12-4	CASSWTSNYGYTF	TGTGCCAGCAGTTGGACAAGTAACTATGGCTACACCTTC
-	-	TRBJ1-1	TRBV3-1/TRBV3-2	CASSRHENTEAFF	TGTGCCAGCAGCCGGCATGAGAACACTGAAGCTTTCTTT
once	TRBD1	TRBJ2-7	TRBV11-2	CASSLGGQGNLYEQYF	TGTGCCAGCAGCTTAGGCGGACAGGGTAATTTATACGAGCAGTACTTC
-	-	TRBJ2-7	TRBV5-4	CASSLVDSYEQYF	TGTGCCAGCAGCTTGGTGGACAGCTACGAGCAGTACTTC
-	-	TRBJ2-2	TRBV6-5	CASSPTRGSGGELFF	TGTGCCAGCAGCCCCACGAGGGGGAGCGGCGGGGAGCTGTTTTTT
-	TRBD2	TRBJ2-4	TRBV28	CASSFTSGRFGKNIQYF	TGTGCCAGCAGTTTCACTAGCGGGAGATTTGGCAAAAACATTCAGTACTTC
few	-	TRBJ1-1	TRBV19	CASSPTTLNTEAFF	TGTGCCAGTAGCCCGACAACTTTGAACACTGAAGCTTTCTTT
-	-	TRBJ1-4	TRBV19	CASSSGFQGLVDEKLFF	TGTGCCAGTAGTTCCGGATTCCAGGGACTTGTAGATGAAAAACTGTTTTTT
-	TRBD1	TRBJ1-5	TRBV7-9	CASSPGTGGNQPQHF	TGTGCCAGCAGCCCCGGGACAGGTGGCAATCAGCCCCAGCATTTT
-	-	TRBJ2-5	TRBV5-4	CASRSGTNQETQYF	TGTGCCAGCAGATCCGGGACAAATCAAGAGACCCAGTACTTC
-	TRBD1	TRBJ2-3	TRBV5-1	CASRRQGAGPDTQYF	TGCGCCAGCAGACGACAGGGGGCGGGCCCAGATACGCAGTATTTT
-	-	TRBJ2-5	TRBV28	CASSGGGASTQETQYF	TGTGCCAGCAGTGGCGGCGGGGCTAGCACGCAAGAGACCCAGTACTTC
-	TRBD2	TRBJ2-1	TRBV5-4	CASSLASGRRNEQFF	TGTGCCAGCAGCTTGGCTAGCGGGAGGAGAAATGAGCAGTTCTTC
-	TRBD2	TRBJ2-5	TRBV5-1	CASSLGVAGLAGETQYF	TGCGCCAGCAGCTTGGGGGTGGCCGGACTAGCGGGAGAGACCCAGTACTTC
-	-	TRBJ2-2	TRBV30	CAWSPLAGELFF	TGTGCCTGGAGTCCACTGGCCGGGGAGCTGTTTTTT
few	TRBD1	TRBJ2-6	TRBV5-1	CASSTAGTGYAGANVLTF	TGCGCCAGCAGCACCGCCGGGACAGGGTATGCTGGGGCCAACGTCCTGACTTTC
-	-	TRBJ1-2	TRBV4-3	CASSQDGVGGPGNYGYTF	TGCGCCAGCAGCCAAGATGGCGTGGGGGGGCCCGGGAACTATGGCTACACCTTC
-	-	TRBJ1-3	TRBV6-1	CASSERQGLISGNTIYF	TGTGCCAGCAGTGAAAGGCAGGGACTGATCTCTGGAAACACCATATATTTT
-	-	TRBJ1-1	TRBV5-4	CASSAGGETEAFF	TGTGCCAGCAGCGCGGGGGGGGAAACTGAAGCTTTCTTT
-	-	TRBJ1-3	TRBV6-1	CASSEVSSGSGNTIYF	TGTGCCAGCAGTGAAGTCAGTTCGGGGTCTGGAAACACCATATATTTT
-	TRBD2	TRBJ2-7	TRBV5-8	CASSSPGLAGDEQYF	TGTGCCAGCAGCTCACCGGGACTAGCGGGAGACGAGCAGTACTTC
few	TRBD1	TRBJ1-1	TRBV14	CASSLDRATEAFF	TGTGCCAGCAGCCTAGACAGGGCCACTGAAGCTTTCTTT
-	TRBD1	TRBJ1-2	TRBV5-8	CASGQGSNYGYTF	TGTGCCAGCGGACAGGGGAGCAACTATGGCTACACCTTC
-	-	TRBJ2-1	TRBV3-1/TRBV3-2	CASSQDQVGYYNEQFF	TGTGCCAGCAGCCAAGATCAGGTAGGATACTACAATGAGCAGTTCTTC
-	TRBD2	TRBJ2-7	TRBV6-5	CASSPPGGENEQYF	TGTGCCAGCAGCCCCCCGGGGGGAGAGAACGAGCAGTACTTC
-	-	TRBJ1-4	TRBV7-9	CASSLRDSTNEKLFF	TGTGCCAGCAGCCTCCGGGACTCAACTAATGAAAAACTGTTTTTT
-	-	TRBJ2-5	TRBV18	CASSPPRSKGGETQYF	TGTGCCAGCTCACCACCGAGGTCTAAGGGCGGGGAGACCCAGTACTTC
once	-	TRBJ1-1	TRBV7-2	CASSLRHANTEAFF	TGTGCCAGCAGCTTAAGACATGCGAACACTGAAGCTTTCTTT
-	-	TRBJ2-5	TRBV11-3	CASSFGGEETQYF	TGTGCCAGCAGCTTCGGGGGAGAAGAGACCCAGTACTTC
-	-	TRBJ1-5	TRBV7-2	CASSLGPSGLGQPQHF	TGTGCCAGCAGCTTAGGCCCGAGCGGGCTCGGACAGCCCCAGCATTTT
-	TRBD2	TRBJ2-7	TRBV5-1	CASSLSTSGSGYEQYF	TGCGCCAGCAGCTTGTCAACTAGCGGGAGTGGATACGAGCAGTACTTC
-	TRBD2	TRBJ2-5	TRBV15	CATSRVVSSGRETQYF	TGTGCCACCAGCAGAGTGGTGTCTAGCGGGAGAGAGACCCAGTACTTC
-	TRBD1	TRBJ2-1	TRBV27	CASRTGGYNEQFF	TGTGCCAGCAGGACAGGGGGCTACAATGAGCAGTTCTTC